This T cell receptor beta chain was documented in a study of OX40 agonist ivuxolimab in advanced cancers. From germline, CDR1 is SEHNR and CDR2 FQNEAQ (reference sequence). This CDR3 has 13 amino acids. J was trimmed by 5 bases and V by 9 bases; bases with no gene match: 8. Turning to this clone: Its antigen is not known.

Study observations and caveats: By week 6 at 0.1 to 3.0 mg/kg, blood CD4+ and CD8+ T cells had expanded clonally.

The assay was immunoSEQ multiplex PCR, and TCRdb's table has in-frame clones only and misses some. The table has approximately 60,000 clones, nearly 85% seen once; the top ten hold roughly 2%. Samples were taken at baseline and on day 1 of cycles 4 and 7. The origin of this receptor is an adult with an advanced solid tumor such as melanoma, head and neck, liver or kidney cancer. The specimen was CD4+ or CD8+ T cells sorted from blood, collected in a trial of the OX40 agonist ivuxolimab. The chain recombines TRBV7-9 with TRBJ2-7; 9 bases line up with TRBD2. The DNA of the CDR3 is TGTGCCAGTTGTCCTAGCGGGATGAACGAGCAGTACTTC. It specifies CASCPSGMNEQYF.